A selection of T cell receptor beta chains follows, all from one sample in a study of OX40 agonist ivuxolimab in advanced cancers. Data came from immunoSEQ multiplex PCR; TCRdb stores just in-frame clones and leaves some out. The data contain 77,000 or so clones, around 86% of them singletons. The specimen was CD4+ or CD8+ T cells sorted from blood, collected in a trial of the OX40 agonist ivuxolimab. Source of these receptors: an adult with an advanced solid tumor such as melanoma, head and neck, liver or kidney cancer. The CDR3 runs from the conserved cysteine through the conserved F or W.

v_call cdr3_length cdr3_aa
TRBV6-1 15 CASSESTRGNQPQHF
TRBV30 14 CAWSGHSPNYGYTF
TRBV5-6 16 CASSRTGTGGGGSQHF
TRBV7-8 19 CASSSGRGGDYRPWETQYF
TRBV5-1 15 CASSPDRGANYEQYF
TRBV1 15 CTSSPCGGGSYEQYF
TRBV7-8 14 CASSLAAMNTEAFF
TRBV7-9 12 CASSLPSTEAFF
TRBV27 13 CATRLGGRDEQFF
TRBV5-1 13 CASSLQTNEKLFF
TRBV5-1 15 CASSLGQGLFYGYTF
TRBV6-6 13 CASSYSGYTEAFF
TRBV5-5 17 CASSLERGLAGEETQYF
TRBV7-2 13 CASSLMGNYGYTF
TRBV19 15 CASSIYGAGGGEQFF
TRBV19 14 CASSKRGSTGELFF
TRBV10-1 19 CASSDPSNIGAGVNTEAFF
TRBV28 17 CASSKGGLLLRYNEQFF
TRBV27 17 CASSLRFVGSQGETQYF
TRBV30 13 CAWSAGQGYEQYF
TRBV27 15 CASSFGGARSYGYTF
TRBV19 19 CASSIDLVTGHQNTGELFF
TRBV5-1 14 CASSFAATNEKLFF
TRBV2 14 CASSEGRYNSPLHF
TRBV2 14 CASSASGGAQTQYF
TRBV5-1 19 CASSSGTGGSSATNEKLFF
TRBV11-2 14 CASSHNGVWDEQYF
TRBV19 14 CASSIGGFRGTQYF
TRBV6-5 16 CASSYPPWTGPTEAFF
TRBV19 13 CASSEAGGTEAFF
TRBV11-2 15 CASSLELGVNTEAFF
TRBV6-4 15 CASSDSAGNTGELFF
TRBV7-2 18 CASSLGGWGRGNINIQYF
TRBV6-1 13 CASDDTVVTEAFF
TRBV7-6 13 CASSLQVEDEQFF
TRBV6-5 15 CASSYSGLAKNIQYF
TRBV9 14 CASSVAGLNTEAFF
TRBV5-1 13 CASRSDGNHGYTF
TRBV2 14 CASSGQGVNQPQHF
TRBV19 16 CASSTLRTGLGYGYTF
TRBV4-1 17 CASSQVGRGPWDYGYTF
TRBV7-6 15 CASSPGTVRNTEAFF
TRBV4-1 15 CASSQDRGSTDTQYF
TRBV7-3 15 CASSFTSGRGDEQYF
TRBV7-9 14 CASSLYRGNTEAFF
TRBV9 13 CASSEGTAEKLFF
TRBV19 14 CASSITTGGNEQYF
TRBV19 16 CASSKTGGSGTDTQYF
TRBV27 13 CASSPGVLGEQFF
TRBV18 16 CASSFGPKGATGELFF
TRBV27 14 CASSSETGYQPQHF